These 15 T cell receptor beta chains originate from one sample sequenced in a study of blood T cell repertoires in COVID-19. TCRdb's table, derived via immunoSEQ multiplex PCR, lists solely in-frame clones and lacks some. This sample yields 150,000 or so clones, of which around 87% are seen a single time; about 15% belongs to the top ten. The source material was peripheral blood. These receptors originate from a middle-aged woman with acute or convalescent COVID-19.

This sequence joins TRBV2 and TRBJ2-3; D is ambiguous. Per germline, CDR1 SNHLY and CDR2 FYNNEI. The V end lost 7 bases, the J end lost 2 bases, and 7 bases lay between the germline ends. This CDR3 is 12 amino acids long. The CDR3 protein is CASIRSTDTQYF. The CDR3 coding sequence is TGTGCCAGCATCAGGTCCACAGATACGCAGTATTTT.

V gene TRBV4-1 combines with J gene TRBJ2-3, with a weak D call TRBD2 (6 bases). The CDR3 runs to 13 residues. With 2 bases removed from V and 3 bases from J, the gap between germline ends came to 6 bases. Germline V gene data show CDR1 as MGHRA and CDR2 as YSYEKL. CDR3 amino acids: CASSQLATDTQYF. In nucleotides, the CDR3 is TGCGCCAGCAGCCAACTAGCGACAGATACGCAGTATTTT.

CDR3: CASSGDRGNSYEQYF. DNA of the CDR3: TGTGCCAGTAGCGGTGACAGGGGGAACTCCTACGAGCAGTACTTC. The chain recombines TRBV19 with TRBJ2-7; the match to TRBD1 covers 9 bases. This CDR3 is 15 amino acids long. Germline loops: CDR1 LNHDA, CDR2 SQIVND (reference sequence). The J segment lost 0 bases and the V segment lost 6 bases, leaving 6 bases of the junction unmatched.

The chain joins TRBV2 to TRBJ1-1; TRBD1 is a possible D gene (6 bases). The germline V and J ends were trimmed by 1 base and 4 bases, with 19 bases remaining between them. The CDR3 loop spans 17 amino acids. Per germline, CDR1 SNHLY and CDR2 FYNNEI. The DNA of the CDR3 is TGTGCCAGCAGTGAAGACCCGGACAGTCTTTCCCTCACTGAAGCTTTCTTT. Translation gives CASSEDPDSLSLTEAFF.

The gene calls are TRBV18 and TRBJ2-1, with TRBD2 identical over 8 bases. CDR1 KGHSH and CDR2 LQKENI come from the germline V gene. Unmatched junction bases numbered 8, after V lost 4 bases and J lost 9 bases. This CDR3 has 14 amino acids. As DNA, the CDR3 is TGTGCCAGCTCACAACCCGGGACTAGGGCTGAGCAGTTCTTC. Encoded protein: CASSQPGTRAEQFF. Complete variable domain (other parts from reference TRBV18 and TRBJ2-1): NAGVMQNPRHLVRRRGQEARLRCSPMKGHSHVYWYRQLPEEGLKFMVYLQKENIIDESGMPKERFSAEFPKEGPSILRIQQVVRGDSAAYFCASSQPGTRAEQFFGPGTRLTVL.

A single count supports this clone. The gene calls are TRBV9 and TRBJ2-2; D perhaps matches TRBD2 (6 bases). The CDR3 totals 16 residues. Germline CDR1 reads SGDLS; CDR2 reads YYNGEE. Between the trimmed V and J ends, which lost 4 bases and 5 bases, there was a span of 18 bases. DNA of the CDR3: TGTGCCAGCAGCCCGACTTCGCGGGGTGTGACCGGGGAGCTGTTTTTT. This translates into CASSPTSRGVTGELFF.

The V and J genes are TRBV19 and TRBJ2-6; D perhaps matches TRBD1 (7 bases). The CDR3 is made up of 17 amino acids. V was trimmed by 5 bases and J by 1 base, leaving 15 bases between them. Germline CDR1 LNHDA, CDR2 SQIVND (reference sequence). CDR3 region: CASSGQTGTSGANVLTF. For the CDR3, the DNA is TGTGCCAGTAGTGGCCAGACAGGGACTTCTGGGGCCAACGTCCTGACTTTC.

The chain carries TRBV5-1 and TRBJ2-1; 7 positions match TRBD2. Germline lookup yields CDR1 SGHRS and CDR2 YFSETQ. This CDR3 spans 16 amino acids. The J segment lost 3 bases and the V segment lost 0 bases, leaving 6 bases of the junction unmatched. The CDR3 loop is CASSLVASGHYNEQFF. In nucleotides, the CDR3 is TGCGCCAGCAGCTTGGTGGCTAGCGGACACTACAATGAGCAGTTCTTC.

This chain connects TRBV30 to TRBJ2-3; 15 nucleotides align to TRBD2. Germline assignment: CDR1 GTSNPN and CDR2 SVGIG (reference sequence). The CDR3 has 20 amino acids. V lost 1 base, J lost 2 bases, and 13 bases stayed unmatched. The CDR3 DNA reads TGTGCCTGGAGTGGACGGACTAGCGGGGGGGCCTGGGTGTCCACAGATACGCAGTATTTT. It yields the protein CAWSGRTSGGAWVSTDTQYF.

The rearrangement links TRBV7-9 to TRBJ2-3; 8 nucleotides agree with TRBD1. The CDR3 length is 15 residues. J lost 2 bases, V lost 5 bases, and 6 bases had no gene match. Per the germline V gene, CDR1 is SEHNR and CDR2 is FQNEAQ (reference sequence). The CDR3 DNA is TGTGCCAGCAGCCCGGGACAGGTAGCCACAGATACGCAGTATTTT. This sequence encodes CASSPGQVATDTQYF. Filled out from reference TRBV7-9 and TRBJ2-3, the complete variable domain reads DTGVSQNPRHKITKRGQNVTFRCDPISEHNRLYWYRQTLGQGPEFLTYFQNEAQLEKSRLLSDRFSAERPKGSFSTLEIQRTEQGDSAMYLCASSPGQVATDTQYFGPGTRLTVL.

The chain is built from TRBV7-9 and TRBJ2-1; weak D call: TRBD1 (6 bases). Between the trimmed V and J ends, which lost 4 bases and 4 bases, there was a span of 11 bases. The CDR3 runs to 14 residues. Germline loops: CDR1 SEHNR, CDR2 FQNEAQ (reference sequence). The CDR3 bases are TGTGCCAGCAGCTCGAATACAGGGTACAATGAGCAGTTCTTC. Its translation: CASSSNTGYNEQFF.

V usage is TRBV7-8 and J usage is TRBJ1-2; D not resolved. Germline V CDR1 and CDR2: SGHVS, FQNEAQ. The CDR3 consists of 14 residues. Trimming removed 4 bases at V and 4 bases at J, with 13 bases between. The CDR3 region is CASSSERAGYGYTF. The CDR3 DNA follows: TGTGCCAGCAGCTCTGAGCGGGCTGGCTATGGCTACACCTTC.

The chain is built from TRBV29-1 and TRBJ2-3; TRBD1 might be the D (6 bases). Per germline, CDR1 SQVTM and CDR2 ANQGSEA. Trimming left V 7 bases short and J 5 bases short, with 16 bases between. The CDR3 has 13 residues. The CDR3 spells CSAKQGGVDTQYF. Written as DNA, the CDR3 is TGCAGCGCAAAACAGGGTGGCGTAGATACGCAGTATTTT.

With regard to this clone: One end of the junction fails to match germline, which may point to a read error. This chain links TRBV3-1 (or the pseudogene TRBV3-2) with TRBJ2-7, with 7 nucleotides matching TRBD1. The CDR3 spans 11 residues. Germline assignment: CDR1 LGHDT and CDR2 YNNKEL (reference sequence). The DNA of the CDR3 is TGTGCCAGCAGCCTCAGGGGGAAGGTGGACTTC. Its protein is CASSLRGKVDF.

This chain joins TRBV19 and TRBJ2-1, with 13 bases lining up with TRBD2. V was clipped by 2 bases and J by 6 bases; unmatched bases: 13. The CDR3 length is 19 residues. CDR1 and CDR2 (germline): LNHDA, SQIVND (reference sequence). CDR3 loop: CASSITPTSGRWRSNEQFF. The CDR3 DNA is TGTGCCAGTAGTATAACCCCGACTAGCGGGAGGTGGAGGAGCAATGAGCAGTTCTTC.